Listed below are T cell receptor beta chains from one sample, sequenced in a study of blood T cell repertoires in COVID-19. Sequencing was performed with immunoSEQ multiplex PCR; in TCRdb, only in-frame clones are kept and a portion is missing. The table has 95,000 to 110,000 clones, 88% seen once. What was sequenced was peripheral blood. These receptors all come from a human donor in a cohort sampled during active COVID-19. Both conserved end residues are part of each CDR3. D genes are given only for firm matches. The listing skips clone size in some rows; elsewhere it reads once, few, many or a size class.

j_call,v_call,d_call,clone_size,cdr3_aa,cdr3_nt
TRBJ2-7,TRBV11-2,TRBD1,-,CASSPPRGQGTYEQYF,TGTGCCAGCAGTCCTCCCCGGGGACAGGGTACCTACGAGCAGTACTTC
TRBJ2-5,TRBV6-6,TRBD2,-,CASSSKAGGQETQYF,TGTGCCAGCAGTTCAAAGGCGGGAGGGCAAGAGACCCAGTACTTC
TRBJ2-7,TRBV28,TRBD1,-,CASSLDRGRREQYF,TGTGCCAGCAGTCTGGACAGGGGGCGCCGCGAGCAGTACTTC
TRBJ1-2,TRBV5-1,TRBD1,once,CASSSSVSGGPYGYTF,TGCGCCAGCAGCTCGTCTGTCTCAGGGGGTCCCTATGGCTACACCTTC
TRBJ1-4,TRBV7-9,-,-,CASSLRNEKLFF,TGTGCCAGCAGCTTACGGAATGAAAAACTGTTTTTT
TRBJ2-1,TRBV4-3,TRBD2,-,CASSQNRLAGDNEQFF,TGCGCCAGCAGCCAAAATAGACTCGCGGGAGACAATGAGCAGTTCTTC
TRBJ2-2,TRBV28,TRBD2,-,CASSFPRGGRDTGELFF,TGTGCCAGCAGTTTTCCACGGGGGGGCCGAGACACCGGGGAGCTGTTTTTT
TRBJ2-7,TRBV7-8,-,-,CASSRDEAIYEQYF,TGTGCCAGCAGCCGAGACGAAGCAATCTACGAGCAGTACTTC
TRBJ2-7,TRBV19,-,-,CASSIGQSYEQYF,TGTGCCAGTAGTATAGGTCAGTCCTACGAGCAGTACTTC
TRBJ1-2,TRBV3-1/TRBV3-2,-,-,CASSTLGQTHTF,TGTGCCAGCAGCACCCTTGGGCAGACCCACACCTTC
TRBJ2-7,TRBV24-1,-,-,CATSDNRAPYEQYF,TGTGCCACCAGTGACAACAGGGCACCCTACGAGCAGTACTTC
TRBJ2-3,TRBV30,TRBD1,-,CAWTIGQARIYF,TGTGCCTGGACAATAGGACAGGCCAGAATTTATTTT
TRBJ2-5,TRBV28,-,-,CASSLDGGTPRPQYF,TGTGCCAGCAGTTTAGACGGTGGGACACCTCGTCCCCAGTACTTC
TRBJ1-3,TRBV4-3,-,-,CASSQDQGSGNTIYF,TGCGCCAGCAGCCAAGACCAGGGATCTGGAAACACCATATATTTT
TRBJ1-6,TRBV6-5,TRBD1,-,CASSYRGGGSPLHF,TGTGCCAGCAGTTATAGAGGGGGCGGATCACCCCTCCACTTT